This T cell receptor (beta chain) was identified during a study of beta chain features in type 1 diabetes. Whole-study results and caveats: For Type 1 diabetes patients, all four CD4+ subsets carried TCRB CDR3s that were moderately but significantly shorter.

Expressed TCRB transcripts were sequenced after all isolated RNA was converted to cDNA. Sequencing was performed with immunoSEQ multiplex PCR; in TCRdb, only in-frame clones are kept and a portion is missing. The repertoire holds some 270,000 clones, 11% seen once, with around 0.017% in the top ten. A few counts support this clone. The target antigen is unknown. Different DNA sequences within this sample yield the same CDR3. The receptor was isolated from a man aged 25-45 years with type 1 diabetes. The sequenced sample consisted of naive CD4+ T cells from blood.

CDR3 sequence: CASSIDPSTDTQYF. The CDR3 coding sequence is TGTGCCAGTAGTATAGATCCTTCCACAGATACGCAGTATTTT. The chain uses TRBV19 and TRBJ2-3; no clear D gene. CDR3 length: 14 amino acids. V was trimmed by 0 bases and J by 2 bases, leaving 6 bases between them. Germline V gives CDR1 LNHDA, CDR2 SQIVND (reference sequence).